This T cell receptor (beta chain) is from a study of human T cells and chemical hapten exposure. TCRdb fed the RACE reads into MiXCR, producing one record per CDR3 protein. The table shows about 120,000 distinct CDR3 sequences, with 13% occurring only once. The V and J ends lost 5 bases and 6 bases, in that order; junction bases with no gene match: 8. This CDR3 is built from 14 residues. As for time point: pre-sensitization, week 0. Treatment here: therapeutic diphenylcyclopropenone sensitization with weekly scalp DPC. The chain combines TRBV12-3 or TRBV12-4 with TRBJ2-7; TRBD1 agrees at 9 bases. Sequencing used whole blood, obtained in connection with sensitization to the hapten diphenylcyclopropenone (DPC). The receptor was isolated from a woman aged 18-29 years with alopecia areata. Some clones in this sample may be carry-over from other donors' samples. CDR3 in amino acids: CASSTGTGRGEQYF. The CDR3 DNA sequence: TGTGCCAGCAGTACCGGGACAGGGCGTGGCGAGCAGTACTTC.